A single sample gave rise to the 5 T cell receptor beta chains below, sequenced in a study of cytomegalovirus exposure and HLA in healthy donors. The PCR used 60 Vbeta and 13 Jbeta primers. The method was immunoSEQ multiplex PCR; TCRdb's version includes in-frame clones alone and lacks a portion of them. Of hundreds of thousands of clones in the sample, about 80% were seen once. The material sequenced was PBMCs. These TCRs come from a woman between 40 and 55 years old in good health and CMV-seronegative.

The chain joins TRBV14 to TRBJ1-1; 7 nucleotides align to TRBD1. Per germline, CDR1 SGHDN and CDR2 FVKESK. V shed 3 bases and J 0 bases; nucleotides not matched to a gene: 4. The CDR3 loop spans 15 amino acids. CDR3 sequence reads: CASSHRGSLNTEAFF. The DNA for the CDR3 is TGTGCCAGCAGCCACAGGGGGTCCCTGAACACTGAAGCTTTCTTT.

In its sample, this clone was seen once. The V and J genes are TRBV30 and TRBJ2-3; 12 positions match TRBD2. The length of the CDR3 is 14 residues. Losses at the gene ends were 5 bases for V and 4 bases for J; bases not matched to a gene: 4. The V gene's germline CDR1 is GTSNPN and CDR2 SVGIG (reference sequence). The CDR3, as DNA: TGTGCCTGGGCTAGCGGGGGGGCGTCAGATACGCAGTATTTT. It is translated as CAWASGGASDTQYF. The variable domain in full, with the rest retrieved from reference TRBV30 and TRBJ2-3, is SQTIHQWPATLVQPVGSPLSLECTVEGTSNPNLYWYRQAAGRGLQLLFYSVGIGQISSEVPQNLSASRPQDRQFILSSKKLLLSDSGFYLCAWASGGASDTQYFGPGTRLTVL.

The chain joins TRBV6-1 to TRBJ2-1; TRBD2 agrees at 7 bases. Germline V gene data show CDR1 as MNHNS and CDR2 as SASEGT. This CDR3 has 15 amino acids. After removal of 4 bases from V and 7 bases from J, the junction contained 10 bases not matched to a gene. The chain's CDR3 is CASSAPTGGANEQFF. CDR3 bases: TGTGCCAGCAGTGCGCCGACGGGGGGAGCGAATGAGCAGTTCTTC.

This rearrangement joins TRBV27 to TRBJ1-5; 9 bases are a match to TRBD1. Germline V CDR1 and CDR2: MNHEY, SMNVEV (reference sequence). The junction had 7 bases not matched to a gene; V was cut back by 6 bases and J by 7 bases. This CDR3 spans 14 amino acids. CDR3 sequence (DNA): TGTGCCAGCAGATACGACAGGGGGAGACAGCCCCAGCATTTT. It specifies CASRYDRGRQPQHF.

The DNA for the CDR3 is TGTGCCAGCAGTTTAGGTTTAGACAGGGACTACGAGCAGTACTTC. This codes for CASSLGLDRDYEQYF. The chain recombines TRBV28 with TRBJ2-7; TRBD1 matches at 7 bases. Germline trimming cut 2 bases from V and 3 bases from J; bases unmatched to any gene: 7. Germline CDR1 is MDHEN and CDR2 is SYDVKM. The CDR3 totals 15 residues.